Described below is a single T cell receptor beta chain sequence and its context. V shed 4 bases and J shed 4 bases, with 5 bases lying between them. CDR1 and CDR2 from the germline V gene are MNHGY and SVAAGI. The CDR3 consists of 11 residues. This sample is drawn from a study of metastatic and nonmetastatic thyroid tumors. All patients reached thyroid surgery having received no treatment beforehand. TCRdb re-called clones via MiXCR from the PCR reads. The sample contains tens of thousands of clones, approximately 17% of which appear only once. The clonotype comes from a female donor with papillary thyroid cancer or a benign thyroid nodule (not recorded which). Some clones in this sample may be carry-over from other donors' samples. V usage is TRBV6-9 and J usage is TRBJ2-7; the D is unclear. Sequenced material: blood. CDR3 in amino acids: CASSFEYEQYF. The CDR3 coding sequence is TGTGCCAGCAGTTTTGAATACGAGCAGTACTTC.